These 13 T cell receptor beta chains came from one sample sequenced in a study of brain metastases from non-small cell lung cancer. The assay was immunoSEQ multiplex PCR, and TCRdb's table has in-frame clones only and misses some. The data contain roughly 1,800 clones, about 90% of them singletons. The specimen sequenced was primary lung tumor tissue. The source of these receptors is a donor over 35 with non-small cell lung cancer.

The rearrangement uses TRBV29-1 and TRBJ1-4; D ambiguous. The CDR3 is made up of 13 amino acids. Germline V lookup: CDR1 SQVTM, CDR2 ANQGSEA. Trimming pared 6 bases from V and 4 bases from J, leaving 12 bases between. In nucleotides, the CDR3 is TGCAGCGTGGGGAACAGCGGTAATGAAAAACTGTTTTTT. Its protein product is CSVGNSGNEKLFF.

V gene TRBV11-3 combines with J gene TRBJ1-2; no clear D gene. The CDR3 contains 15 residues. CDR1 SGHNT and CDR2 YENEEA come from the germline V gene. Trimming shortened V by 5 bases and J by 0 bases, and 13 bases separated the two germline ends. The CDR3 loop is CASSHLRATNYGYTF. The CDR3 DNA reads as TGTGCCAGCAGCCACCTGCGGGCCACTAACTATGGCTACACCTTC.

The gene calls are TRBV28 and TRBJ1-2, with D maybe TRBD1 (5 bases). The CDR3 runs 17 residues. Germline V gene data show CDR1 as MDHEN and CDR2 as SYDVKM. V was pared by 8 bases and J by 6 bases, with 28 bases between. The DNA for the CDR3 is TGTGCCAGCGGAAAAAACAGGTTTAGGATCCCATACGATGGCTACACCTTC. This encodes CASGKNRFRIPYDGYTF.

V and J are TRBV7-9 and TRBJ2-7; D is ambiguous. Per the germline V gene, CDR1 is SEHNR and CDR2 is FQNEAQ (reference sequence). CDR3 length: 12 amino acids. V was clipped by 6 bases and J by 1 base, with 7 bases between them. Written as DNA, the CDR3 is TGTGCCAGCAGTATGGGGTCCTACGAGCAGTACTTC. Its translation: CASSMGSYEQYF. Together with reference TRBV7-9 and TRBJ2-7, the CDR3 gives the full variable domain: DTGVSQNPRHKITKRGQNVTFRCDPISEHNRLYWYRQTLGQGPEFLTYFQNEAQLEKSRLLSDRFSAERPKGSFSTLEIQRTEQGDSAMYLCASSMGSYEQYFGPGTRLTVT.

The V call is TRBV5-4, the J call TRBJ2-7; a possible D gene is TRBD2 (5 bases). The CDR3 is 12 amino acids. The germline V and J ends were trimmed by 2 bases and 5 bases, with 8 bases remaining between them. Germline-derived CDR1 and CDR2 are SGHNT and YYREEE (reference sequence). CDR3 bases: TGTGCCAGCAGCTTAGACTATAACGAGCAGTACTTC. Its translation: CASSLDYNEQYF.

The chain combines TRBV19 with TRBJ1-1; D gene uncertain. Germline CDR1 is LNHDA and CDR2 is SQIVND (reference sequence). The V gene lost 1 base and the J gene lost 4 bases, with 10 bases spanning the gap. This CDR3 spans 14 amino acids. The chain's CDR3 is CASSIVEGGTEAFF. CDR3 DNA: TGTGCCAGTAGTATAGTCGAGGGTGGCACTGAAGCTTTCTTT.

The chain recombines TRBV7-8 with TRBJ1-1; D is undetermined. The CDR3 is made up of 13 amino acids. With 2 bases removed from V and 2 bases from J, the gap between germline ends came to 6 bases. CDR1 SGHVS and CDR2 FQNEAQ come from the germline V gene. CDR3 protein: CASSLTANTEAFF. CDR3 bases: TGTGCCAGCAGCTTAACGGCCAACACTGAAGCTTTCTTT. Full variable domain (remainder filled in from reference TRBV7-8 and TRBJ1-1): GAGVSQSPRYKVAKRGQDVALRCDPISGHVSLFWYQQALGQGPEFLTYFQNEAQLDKSGLPSDRFFAERPEGSVSTLKIQRTQQEDSAVYLCASSLTANTEAFFGQGTRLTVV.

This clone was seen once. Germline and junction disagree at one end, which may indicate a read error. For the CDR3, the DNA is TGCAGCTTTGAGGGACTGAACTATGGCTACACCTTC. It encodes CSFEGLNYGYTF. The V call is TRBV29-1, the J call TRBJ1-2, with D possibly being TRBD1 (5 bases). Germline assignment: CDR1 SQVTM and CDR2 ANQGSEA. This CDR3 spans 12 amino acids.

The chain has TRBV19 and TRBJ2-3; no definite D call. The V end lost 9 bases, the J end lost 5 bases, and 12 bases lay between the germline ends. CDR1 LNHDA and CDR2 SQIVND come from the germline V gene (reference sequence). CDR3 length equals 12 residues. Here the CDR3 reads CASRLSGDTQYF. The CDR3 bases are TGTGCCAGCAGGTTAAGTGGAGATACGCAGTATTTT.

In the case of this clone: The same CDR3 is also encoded by other DNA sequences in this sample. The chain uses TRBV3-1 (or the pseudogene TRBV3-2) and TRBJ2-3; D gene ambiguous. The ends were cut back, 1 base at V and 6 bases at J, with 2 bases in the middle. CDR1 and CDR2 from the germline V gene are LGHDT and YNNKEL (reference sequence). This CDR3 spans 11 amino acids. This chain's CDR3 is CASSQGDTQYF. CDR3 DNA: TGTGCCAGCAGCCAAGGGGATACGCAGTATTTT.

The chain has TRBV24-1 and TRBJ2-5; 12 bases align to TRBD1. Germline V gene lookup returns CDR1 KGHDR and CDR2 SFDVKD. With V trimmed by 4 bases and J by 4 bases, 3 bases remained unmatched. The CDR3 sequence is 15 residues long. The CDR3 nucleotides are TGTGCCACCAGTGACACGGGACAGGGGGCAGAGACCCAGTACTTC. Protein product: CATSDTGQGAETQYF.

This chain connects TRBV7-3 to TRBJ1-1; 10 bases agree with TRBD1. CDR1 is SGHTA, CDR2 FQGTGA, per germline. The CDR3 has 15 residues. With V trimmed by 5 bases and J by 5 bases, 8 bases remained unmatched. The CDR3 region is CASSPTDRGRTEAFF. The CDR3 DNA sequence: TGTGCCAGCAGCCCGACTGACAGGGGGCGGACTGAAGCTTTCTTT.

On this clone: A junction boundary mismatches the germline segment, possibly from a read error. The same CDR3 also results from other DNA sequences found in this sample. The chain employs TRBV28 and TRBJ1-1; 7 bases line up with TRBD1. CDR1 and CDR2 (germline): MDHEN, SYDVKM. The CDR3 runs to 15 residues. Here the CDR3 reads CASSPPGTANTEAFF. As DNA, the CDR3 is TGCGCCAGCAGTCCTCCCGGGACAGCGAACACTGAAGCTTTCTTT.